Described below is a single T cell receptor (beta chain) sequence and its context. This specimen belongs to a study of chemoradiotherapy in HPV16-positive cancers. Study-level background: Functional T-cell assays on a couple of HPV16-positive patients' cells defined candidate HPV-specific clones and common TCR motifs.

Repeated repertoire sampling spanned the course of chemoradiotherapy. V was clipped by 5 bases and J by 0 bases, with 5 bases between them. This CDR3 region has 14 residues. The V gene's germline CDR1 is SGHNT and CDR2 YENEEA. Here immunoSEQ multiplex PCR was the method, and the copy in TCRdb shows in-frame clones only, minus some. The sample holds roughly 13,000 clones, approximately 75% seen once. The V and J genes are TRBV11-3 and TRBJ1-6; D gene uncertain. The origin of this receptor is a human donor with HPV-associated anogenital cancer. This specimen was collected from a patient who underwent chemoradiotherapy. In DNA form, the CDR3 reads TGTGCCAGCAGCCCGAGCTCCTATAATTCACCCCTCCACTTT. Amino acids: CASSPSSYNSPLHF.